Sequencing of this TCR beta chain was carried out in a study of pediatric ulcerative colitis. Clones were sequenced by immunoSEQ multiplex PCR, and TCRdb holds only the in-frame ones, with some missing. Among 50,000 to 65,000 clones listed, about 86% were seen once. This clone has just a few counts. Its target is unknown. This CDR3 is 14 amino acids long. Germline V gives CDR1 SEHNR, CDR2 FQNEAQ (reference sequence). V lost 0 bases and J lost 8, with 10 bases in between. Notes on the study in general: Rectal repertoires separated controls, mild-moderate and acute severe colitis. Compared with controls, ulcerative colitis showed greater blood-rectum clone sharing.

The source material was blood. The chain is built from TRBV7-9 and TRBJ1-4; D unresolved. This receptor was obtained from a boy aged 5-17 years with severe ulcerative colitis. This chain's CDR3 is CASSLAGGGEKLFF. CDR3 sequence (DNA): TGTGCCAGCAGCTTAGCGGGCGGAGGGGAAAAACTGTTTTTT.